The 27 T cell receptor beta chains presented below share a single source sample, sequenced in a study of blood T cell repertoires in COVID-19 (dated by TCRdb to the early 2020s). Libraries were constructed by the immunoSEQ multiplex PCR assay. Here the immuneACCESS table is served through TCRdb, limited to in-frame sequences with V and J called. Missing clones are a known gap in these copies; in checked studies unresolved V genes cover under half, and the rest lacks a known reason. Across this sample there are 55,000 to 75,000 clones, with approximately 80% seen only once. The ten largest clonotypes hold 28% of the sample. The sample consisted of peripheral blood. These receptors were obtained from a man in his 70s with acute or convalescent COVID-19.

This clone was detected a few times. The chain has TRBV5-1 and TRBJ1-3; unclear D gene. With 0 bases removed from V and 0 bases from J, the gap between germline ends came to 7 bases. Germline values: CDR1 SGHRS, CDR2 YFSETQ. The CDR3 sequence is 15 residues long. The DNA for the CDR3 is TGCGCCAGCAGCTTGGCCGGGTACTCTGGAAACACCATATATTTT. This sequence encodes CASSLAGYSGNTIYF.

This chain joins TRBV5-6 and TRBJ1-4, with a weak D call TRBD1 (5 bases). The CDR3 is 15 amino acids. V lost 1 base and J lost 6, with 13 bases in between. CDR1 SGHDT and CDR2 YYEEEE come from the germline V gene. The CDR3 spells CASSLFDSTYEKLFF. In DNA form, the CDR3 reads TGTGCCAGCAGCTTGTTCGACAGCACTTATGAAAAACTGTTTTTT.

V and J are TRBV9 and TRBJ2-3; 10 positions agree with TRBD2. Looked up from germline, CDR1 is SGDLS and CDR2 is YYNGEE. This CDR3 is 16 amino acids long. V dropped 1 base and J dropped 5; count of bases not matched to a gene: 7. In DNA, the CDR3 is TGTGCCAGCAGCGTATTGAGCGGGAGGGGTGGAGATACGCAGTATTTT. This codes for CASSVLSGRGGDTQYF.

V is TRBV28 and J is TRBJ2-1; tentatively, D is TRBD1 (6 bases). Germline V gene sequence: CDR1 MDHEN, CDR2 SYDVKM. The CDR3 runs 12 residues. V dropped 7 bases and J dropped 9 bases, with 13 bases sitting between them. In nucleotides, the CDR3 is TGTGCCAGCACTCAAGGGGGTAGTGAGCAGTTCTTC. As protein: CASTQGGSEQFF. Looking up the rest from reference TRBV28 and TRBJ2-1 gives the full variable domain: DVKVTQSSRYLVKRTGEKVFLECVQDMDHENMFWYRQDPGLGLRLIYFSYDVKMKEKGDIPEGYSVSREKKERFSLILESASTNQTSMYLCASTQGGSEQFFGPGTRLTVL.

The chain combines TRBV2 with TRBJ2-2; the D gene is possibly TRBD1 (6 bases). CDR1 is SNHLY and CDR2 is FYNNEI in the germline V gene. The CDR3 loop spans 13 amino acids. The V and J ends lost 5 bases and 6 bases respectively, with 10 bases between them. The CDR3 DNA is TGTGCCAGCAGTCCACAGGGAGCCGGGGAGCTGTTTTTT. It translates to CASSPQGAGELFF. The complete variable domain, with remaining parts taken from reference TRBV2 and TRBJ2-2, reads EPEVTQTPSHQVTQMGQEVILRCVPISNHLYFYWYRQILGQKVEFLVSFYNNEISEKSEIFDDQFSVERPDGSNFTLKIRSTKLEDSAMYFCASSPQGAGELFFGEGSRLTVL.

This clone was counted a single time. The CDR3 DNA reads TGTGCCAGCAGTTTAACAGGGGGCCCCTACAATGAGCAGTTCTTC. As protein: CASSLTGGPYNEQFF. This sequence joins TRBV28 and TRBJ2-1; 9 positions match TRBD1. V was pared by 2 bases and J by 2 bases, with 1 base of the junction left unmatched. Germline CDR1 and CDR2: MDHEN and SYDVKM. The CDR3 consists of 15 residues.

A few counts support this clone. This chain connects TRBV19 to TRBJ1-1; D call uncertain. The CDR3 loop spans 15 amino acids. Trimming took off 3 bases at V and 1 base at J, with 12 bases between the two ends. The germline gives CDR1 LNHDA, CDR2 SQIVND (reference sequence). The CDR3 nucleotides read TGTGCCAGTAGTATCCGAGGAGAGGGGAACACTGAAGCTTTCTTT. Encoded protein: CASSIRGEGNTEAFF.

The gene calls are TRBV30 and TRBJ1-5; 8 nucleotides line up with TRBD1. Germline V gene data show CDR1 as GTSNPN and CDR2 as SVGIG (reference sequence). The CDR3 contains 17 residues. Unmatched junction bases numbered 10, after V lost 0 bases and J lost 3 bases. CDR3 protein: CAWSVTYPDRANQPQHF. CDR3 bases: TGTGCCTGGAGTGTAACGTATCCGGACAGGGCCAATCAGCCCCAGCATTTT. Full variable domain (rest looked up from reference TRBV30 and TRBJ1-5): SQTIHQWPATLVQPVGSPLSLECTVEGTSNPNLYWYRQAAGRGLQLLFYSVGIGQISSEVPQNLSASRPQDRQFILSSKKLLLSDSGFYLCAWSVTYPDRANQPQHFGDGTRLSIL.

V and J are TRBV7-9 and TRBJ1-1, with D tentatively TRBD1 (5 bases). The germline V gene encodes CDR1 SEHNR and CDR2 FQNEAQ (reference sequence). The CDR3 spans 14 residues. V was pared by 3 bases and J by 0 bases, with 8 bases between. The CDR3 DNA sequence: TGTGCCAGCAGCTTTGCAGGGCTGAACACTGAAGCTTTCTTT. Translation: CASSFAGLNTEAFF.

The J gene is TRBJ2-7, the V gene TRBV6-5, with a weak D call TRBD2 (6 bases). V lost 8 bases, J lost 3 bases, and 14 bases lay in between. The CDR3 runs 13 residues. CDR1 and CDR2 from the germline V gene are MNHEY and SVGAGI. In DNA form, the CDR3 reads TGTGCCAGCTCCGGGACTTCAGACTACGAGCAGTACTTC. Amino acids: CASSGTSDYEQYF.

This sequence joins TRBV27 and TRBJ2-3; D ambiguous. V lost 5 bases and J lost 1, with 7 bases in between. In germline, CDR1 is MNHEY, CDR2 SMNVEV (reference sequence). This CDR3 has 13 residues. CDR3 protein: CASSQLGTDTQYF. CDR3 coding DNA: TGTGCCAGCAGTCAACTTGGCACAGATACGCAGTATTTT.

The rearrangement uses TRBV2 and TRBJ1-3, with 7 bases lining up with TRBD1. V dropped 9 bases and J dropped 4; count of bases not matched to a gene: 9. The germline gives CDR1 SNHLY, CDR2 FYNNEI. This CDR3 is 14 amino acids long. The CDR3 reads CASSTGQSGNTIYF. CDR3 sequence (DNA): TGTGCCAGTTCGACAGGGCAGTCAGGAAACACCATATATTTT.

V gene TRBV9 combines with J gene TRBJ1-1; D might be TRBD1 (5 bases). Germline V CDR1 and CDR2: SGDLS, YYNGEE. The length of the CDR3 is 14 residues. Trimming pared 4 bases from V and 4 bases from J, leaving 14 bases between. CDR3 residues: CASSPAGGTTEAFF. CDR3 nucleotide sequence: TGTGCCAGCAGCCCCGCGGGGGGGACCACTGAAGCTTTCTTT.

The chain carries TRBV6-5 and TRBJ1-5; 8 bases fit TRBD1. In germline, CDR1 is MNHEY, CDR2 SVGAGI. The CDR3 has 15 residues. Trimming cost V 6 bases and J 7 bases; bases outside gene matches: 11. The CDR3 bases are TGTGCCAGCAGCCCCGGACAGGGAAGGCGGCAGCCCCAGCATTTT. Translating gives CASSPGQGRRQPQHF.

This clone appeared once. The chain combines TRBV11-3 with TRBJ2-7; TRBD1 matches 9 bases. The ends lost 1 base at V and 0 bases at J; junction bases unmatched: 4. The CDR3 consists of 16 residues. In germline, CDR1 is SGHNT, CDR2 YENEEA. CDR3 sequence: CASSLGSGQGSYEQYF. CDR3 DNA sequence: TGTGCCAGCAGCTTAGGGTCGGGACAGGGCTCCTACGAGCAGTACTTC. The full variable domain, completed using reference TRBV11-3 and TRBJ2-7, is EAGVVQSPRYKIIEKKQPVAFWCNPISGHNTLYWYLQNLGQGPELLIRYENEEAVDDSQLPKDRFSAERLKGVDSTLKIQPAELGDSAVYLCASSLGSGQGSYEQYFGPGTRLTVT.

The chain is built from TRBV5-1 and TRBJ1-1, with a possible D match to TRBD1 (5 bases). Trimming cost V 4 bases and J 7 bases, with 23 bases left between them. Germline-derived CDR1 and CDR2 are SGHRS and YFSETQ. The length of the CDR3 is 16 residues. CDR3 sequence: CASSLAAGRLGGEAFF. The CDR3 coding sequence is TGCGCCAGCAGCCTCGCCGCGGGGCGACTGGGGGGTGAAGCTTTCTTT.

The rearrangement links TRBV30 to TRBJ1-2; 10 bases fit TRBD1. Germline CDR1 and CDR2: GTSNPN and SVGIG (reference sequence). J was trimmed by 7 bases and V by 4 bases; bases with no gene match: 6. This CDR3 spans 13 amino acids. CDR3 region: CAWNRQGASGYTF. DNA for the CDR3: TGTGCCTGGAACCGACAGGGGGCGTCTGGCTACACCTTC.

V and J are TRBV5-1 and TRBJ2-7, with no clear D. V was trimmed by 0 bases and J by 4 bases, leaving 8 bases between them. The CDR3 contains 13 residues. From germline, CDR1 is SGHRS and CDR2 YFSETQ. The CDR3: CASSLGLGYEQYF. Written as DNA, the CDR3 is TGCGCCAGCAGCTTGGGACTCGGATACGAGCAGTACTTC.

V is TRBV3-1 (or the pseudogene TRBV3-2) and J is TRBJ1-1, with no clear D. Trimming removed 1 base at V and 1 base at J, with 16 bases between. The CDR3 spans 17 residues. Germline CDR1 is LGHDT and CDR2 is YNNKEL (reference sequence). CDR3 region: CASSQGRYEVTNTEAFF. The CDR3 region has the DNA TGTGCCAGCAGCCAAGGACGGTATGAGGTGACGAACACTGAAGCTTTCTTT.

The CDR3: CASSEVRGGEKLFF. DNA for the CDR3: TGTGCCAGCAGTGAAGTTAGGGGGGGAGAAAAACTGTTTTTT. The chain couples TRBV6-1 to TRBJ1-4; tentative D call: TRBD1 (6 bases). CDR3 length equals 14 residues. Germline V gene lookup returns CDR1 MNHNS and CDR2 SASEGT. Trimming took 1 base from V and 8 from J, leaving 11 bases between them.

The genes are TRBV11-2 and TRBJ2-7; 7 nucleotides match TRBD1. This CDR3 has 16 residues. Germline-derived CDR1 and CDR2 are SGHAT and FQNNGV. The V gene end was trimmed by 5 bases and the J gene end by 1 base; junction bases not matched to a gene: 11. The CDR3 protein is CASSPGETGISYEQYF. In nucleotides, the CDR3 is TGTGCCAGCAGCCCAGGGGAGACAGGGATTTCCTACGAGCAGTACTTC.

In DNA form, the CDR3 reads TGTGCCAGCATCCGAACGTTCGCGGGTAAAGGGGGTGTATTCTTCTCCTACGAGCAGTACTTC. It is translated as CASIRTFAGKGGVFFSYEQYF. J is TRBJ2-7 and V is TRBV28; a weak D match, TRBD1 (6 bases). Germline CDR1 and CDR2: MDHEN and SYDVKM. This CDR3 is 21 amino acids long. V shed 7 bases and J shed 0 bases, with 34 bases lying between them.

This rearrangement joins TRBV11-2 to TRBJ2-1; 8 positions agree with TRBD2. CDR1 and CDR2 from the germline V gene are SGHAT and FQNNGV. V was clipped by 2 bases and J by 0 bases; unmatched bases: 3. This CDR3 contains 16 residues. CDR3 in amino acids: CASSLTSGGSYNEQFF. The CDR3 DNA follows: TGTGCCAGCAGCTTAACGAGCGGGGGCTCCTACAATGAGCAGTTCTTC.

The rearrangement uses TRBV15 and TRBJ1-1; unclear D gene. Germline CDR1 and CDR2: LNHNV and YYDKDF (reference sequence). This CDR3 spans 14 amino acids. V gave up 0 bases and J gave up 1 base, with 6 bases separating them. The CDR3, as DNA: TGTGCCACCAGCAGAGAAGGAGGGAACACTGAAGCTTTCTTT. This codes for CATSREGGNTEAFF.

This sequence joins TRBV19 and TRBJ1-4, with 12 bases matching TRBD1. The CDR3 loop spans 17 amino acids. CDR1 is LNHDA, CDR2 SQIVND, per germline (reference sequence). Trimming cost V 6 bases and J 3 bases; bases outside gene matches: 8. The CDR3 region has the DNA TGTGCCAGTAGGGGCCCGGGACAGGGGGCACCTAATGAAAAACTGTTTTTT. Translated: CASRGPGQGAPNEKLFF.

V gene TRBV19 combines with J gene TRBJ1-2, with D perhaps matching TRBD1 (6 bases). Germline V gene sequence: CDR1 LNHDA, CDR2 SQIVND (reference sequence). V dropped 11 bases and J dropped 7 bases, with 17 bases sitting between them. This CDR3 is 12 amino acids long. The CDR3 sequence is CAGRTDLFGYTF. The CDR3 region has the DNA TGTGCCGGCCGGACAGACCTCTTTGGCTACACCTTC.

J is TRBJ2-1 and V is TRBV30, with TRBD2 matching 12 bases. CDR1 and CDR2 from the germline V gene are GTSNPN and SVGIG (reference sequence). Trimming took 3 bases from V and 5 from J; bases not matched to a gene: 5. CDR3 size: 15 residues. CDR3 region: CAWSRLAGENNEQFF. Written as DNA, the CDR3 is TGTGCCTGGAGCAGACTAGCGGGAGAAAACAATGAGCAGTTCTTC.